This T cell receptor beta chain was found in a study of beta chain features in type 1 diabetes. The overall study: Patients looked much like healthy donors when it came to age, gender and cell yields. The study, taken as a whole, reports: There was a moderate but significant shortening of TCRB CDR3s in all four CD4+ subsets of Type 1 diabetes patients.

The sequenced template was cDNA made from the entire isolated RNA. Clones were read by immunoSEQ multiplex PCR, and TCRdb kept only the in-frame ones, dropping some. The sample has approximately 170,000 clones; 6% to 9% are singletons. This clone occurred a few times. Its antigen is as yet unknown. Germline V gene lookup returns CDR1 SGHTA and CDR2 FQGNSA. Losses at the gene ends were 3 bases for V and 9 bases for J; bases not matched to a gene: 10. The CDR3 runs 14 residues. V is TRBV7-2 and J is TRBJ1-2; 7 nucleotides align to TRBD1. The sequenced sample was central memory CD4+ T cells from blood. This sequence was found in a man aged 18-30 years with type 1 diabetes. CDR3 nucleotide sequence: TGTGCCAGCAGCTTTACAGGGGCCCTCGAGAGCTACACCTTC. As protein: CASSFTGALESYTF.